This T cell receptor (beta chain) appears in the sequencing data of a study of tumor-infiltrating lymphocytes in primary liver carcinoma. As for the study in general: Patients underwent surgical resection for primary liver carcinoma. Tissue type made little difference to sample yields of roughly 3.5 to 7.13 million productive TCRbeta reads.

Both blood RNA, taken from unsorted whole blood, and germline DNA were extracted. Patients showed chronic HBV infection and an absence of prior treatment. There are 15 residues in the CDR3. Trimming took 4 bases from V and 8 from J, leaving 21 bases between them. The germline V gene has CDR1 MDHEN and CDR2 SYDVKM. With 400 to 550 ng total RNA as template and a constant-region primer, TCR beta cDNA was made. It was through three nested multiplex PCR rounds of slightly modified ARM-PCR that TCR beta libraries arose. Investigators reported that the first two PCR rounds, at about 9 cycles each, used TRBV1-TRBV30 forward primers with a C-beta reverse primer. TCRdb reanalysed the multiplex PCR reads using MiXCR and keeps one entry per CDR3 protein. Among hundreds of thousands of distinct CDR3 sequences, roughly three fifths were seen once, and the ten largest hold about 15%.

V gene TRBV28 combines with J gene TRBJ2-7, with D hard to call. This TCR was recovered from a woman younger than 45 with primary liver carcinoma and hepatitis B virus infection. Specimen: peripheral blood. The CDR3 sequence: CASSSLSQSISKQYF. CDR3 coding DNA: TGTGCCAGCAGTTCCCTATCACAGTCGATCTCCAAGCAGTACTTC.